This T cell receptor beta chain was captured in a study of cytomegalovirus exposure and HLA in healthy donors (dated 2017 in TCRdb). About the full investigation: According to an earlier analysis of 587 of the donors, about 179 million T cells yielded over 100 million unique TCR beta sequences and 276 Gb of sequence data. An early release covering roughly 580 HLA-typed donors comprised about 300 gigabases of sequencing data and tens of millions of unique TCR sequences. Among the roughly 400 genotyped donors, 81% belonged to the genetic ancestry cluster associated with self-reported Caucasian donors. The study was designed to test whether signatures of past pathogen exposure could be identified by cataloging public T cell receptors. The study profiled the T cell repertoires of 666 subjects by immunosequencing and related them to cytomegalovirus serostatus. Along with the roughly 700-subject first cohort, a separate validation cohort of over a hundred different subjects was used. High-throughput TCR immunosequencing, statistical association of individual TCRs with disease status, and machine learning were combined to predict cytomegalovirus infection status. To study patterns of TCR occurrence, a later analysis re-analyzed previously published TCR beta repertoires from 600 to 750 donors and added high-resolution HLA genotyping. Rather than drawing on any new phenotypic data, the later analysis identified candidate immune exposures from TCR beta sequences and the way those sequences occurred across donors. An earlier analysis of 587 of the donors applied high-throughput TCR beta sequencing to assess whether each TCR beta V gene segment acted as functional or pseudogenic. Donor age, sex, ethnicity and CMV serostatus were compiled together with the repertoire data. A later genetic analysis used genome-wide SNP genotypes for about 60% of the roughly 670 donors, treating that subset as a discovery cohort. All discovery cohort repertoires had been generated on a single sequencing platform. HLA typing included class I and class II loci at four-digit resolution. Typing coverage differed by locus: A, B, C, DRB1 and DQB1 were typed in roughly 620-640 donors, DQA1 in approximately 520, DPA1 in over 600, and DPB1 in roughly 470. Because of strong linkage in the cohort, five DR-DQ haplotypes were treated as single units for association and clustering. Among about 390 genotyped donors of the cohort, an average of approximately 240,000 unique TCR beta nucleotide sequences were sequenced per donor, around a sixth of them non-productive.

CDR1 and CDR2 are read off the germline V gene as LGHNA and YNFKEQ. Deletion took 3 bases off V and 2 bases off J, with a span of 9 bases between the germline ends. The CDR3 holds 14 amino acids from the cysteine to the phenylalanine. Only CDR3 DNA remains: 42 bases, in frame from the first base. The cohort comprised under 700 healthy bone marrow donors. At the time of sampling, every cohort member was nominally healthy, though immune exposures that went unrecorded were likely present. The donor was CMV seropositive and belonged to the group of 250 to 350 seropositive cohort members. Every donor gave a peripheral blood sample, and the peripheral blood mononuclear cells from that sample were used for TCR beta sequencing. The Qiagen DNeasy Blood Extraction Kit was used to extract genomic DNA from the blood cell samples. The study at large found these results: Linkage disequilibrium might explain the correlated functional status among segregating V segments, but an unknown experimental factor could not be excluded. According to a later analysis, most CMV-associated TCR beta chains appeared to be HLA-restricted, and the HLA associations seemed to be driven largely by CMV exposure. Three of the identified cytomegalovirus-associated TCR beta chains were confirmed in vitro to be specific for cytomegalovirus antigens. In both the original and validation cohorts, the classifier was reported to diagnose cytomegalovirus status with high specificity and sensitivity. At a false discovery rate of 0.05, a later analysis linked some 17,000 TCR beta sequences to specific HLA alleles. The authors suggested that the approach could potentially be extended to other disease states and immunological phenotypes. Because HLA typing was unavailable for some donors at each locus, only the typed subset was used in association tests. The sequencing pipeline was judged likely to have produced a cluster of highly shared sequence variants as a technical artifact. A later analysis found that TCR association rates varied across HLA loci, with DRB1 alleles showing the most associated TCRs and HLA-C alleles the fewest. Across donors, most TCR sequences were observed very rarely, whereas some public TCRs were present in many individuals. An association between a missense DCLRE1C variant and V-gene and J-gene trimming of TCR beta chains was found in a later genetic analysis and replicated in an independent cohort. This cohort had only TCR beta chains sequenced, and the lack of alpha or paired-chain data limited which features could be detected. An earlier analysis of approximately 570 of the donors showed that most TCR beta V segments appeared in productive rearrangements either about 87% or about 30% of the time, which broadly matched IMGT annotations. In the study, some 160 TCR beta chains were listed as associated with cytomegalovirus. Because the 87-base-pair reads could not distinguish some IMGT-functional V segments, including TRBV6-2 and TRBV6-3, those segments were excluded. Compared with equally common non-associated chains, HLA-associated TCR beta chains in a later analysis were more clonally expanded and had lower generation probabilities. Compared with the approximately 710-donor mean, donors in an Asian-associated ancestry cluster had fewer N-insertions in productive TCRs, according to a later genetic analysis. According to a later analysis, parvovirus B19, influenza, CMV and Epstein-Barr virus appeared linked to several top co-occurrence clusters. The presence/absence analyses assumed that sequencing depth was roughly uniform across donors, and that assumption may not be true. CMV serostatus was the only immune exposure information available for the cohort. Strong co-occurrence of HLA alleles, especially DR and DQ, made assigning TCR associations to individual alleles difficult. A further reported finding was that TCR beta sequences accurately predicted the HLA-A and HLA-B alleles for most subjects in the first cohort. Because counts were too low, roughly 16 rarely observed V segments, including chromosome 9 orphons, were excluded from the earlier analysis of under 650 of the donors.

Library preparation was by the immunoSEQ multiplex PCR assay. The multiplex PCR relied on a mix of 60 forward primers for TCR Vbeta segments and 13 reverse primers for TCR Jbeta segments. A multiplex PCR assay on genomic DNA amplified the CDR3 region of rearranged TCR beta genes. On the Illumina HiSeq System, the amplified TCR beta libraries were sequenced as 87-base-pair reads. In the original analysis: A later analysis counted approximately 84 million unique TCR beta chains across the 500 to 850 repertoires, and 10 million to 11 million of these chains were shared by at least two donors. Raw reads were error-corrected and collapsed into unique sequences by a nearest-neighbor algorithm in which closely related sequences were merged to remove PCR and sequencing errors. Alignment of CDR3 sequences to IMGT reference sequences was used to assign V, D and J gene segments. For a sequence to be retained, a match of at least six nucleotides to both a V gene segment and a J gene segment was required. A rearrangement was called productive if the CDR3 had no stop codons and remained in frame with V and J, and every other rearrangement was called non-productive. Following IMGT convention, CDR3 was defined as the stretch from the second conserved V-encoded cysteine up to the conserved J-encoded phenylalanine. Sequences without an unambiguous match to a single V gene segment were excluded from the earlier analysis of a few hundred of the donors. An earlier analysis of 500 to 600 of the donors classified V segments as functional when productive rearrangements were above 56.7% and as segregating when the standard deviation between donors was above 5%. A statistical classification framework was developed to diagnose cytomegalovirus status using the catalog of TCR beta chain sequences. In a later analysis, V and J genes were assigned by comparing TCR nucleotide sequences against IMGT/GENE-DB human TR gene sequences. The TCRdist pipeline was used in a later analysis to assign CDR3 sequences and most-parsimonious VDJ recombination scenarios. In a later analysis, each TCR beta chain was defined by its CDR3 amino acid sequence together with its V-gene family, and reads lacking a unique V-gene family were excluded. A later analysis removed several hundred highly shared, low-generation-probability nucleotide sequences to deal with suspected cross-contamination and a sequencing artifact. In a later analysis, a clonal expansion index for each public chain was calculated from normalized within-repertoire ranks of inferred template counts. In a later analysis, generation probabilities were computed using a VDJ recombination model fitted to out-of-frame rearrangements, and the results were checked against IGoR. Hypergeometric tests were used in a later analysis to score TCR-TCR, TCR-HLA and TCR-CMV co-occurrence, with a repertoire-size bias correction applied to the TCR pairs. False discovery rates were estimated in a later analysis by permuting HLA or CMV assignments 20 times. A later analysis grouped co-occurring TCRs with DBSCAN, adding TCRdist sequence similarity when clustering within HLA-allele-positive subsets. Repertoires with fewer than 30,000 or more than 120,000 public chains, plus five repertoires with anomalous nucleotide sharing, were excluded from co-occurrence clustering. TCRdb's version of the immuneACCESS table is confined to in-frame rearrangements and falls short of the full clone set. An unresolved V gene accounts for under half of the shortfall where checked; the remainder is of unknown origin. For V, J and clone size, that table is used; D and trimming come from the DNA. For this sample there are 95,000 to 150,000 clones; under 85% appear just once. The ten largest clones capture roughly 5.2% of the sample.

Notes on this clone: What this receptor recognizes is not known. Base qualities are not recorded, but no much larger clone differs from it by a single base.

Sample: PBMCs. This receptor was taken from a man aged 18 to 29 in good health and CMV-seropositive. Recombination linked TRBV4-2 to TRBJ2-3, with TRBD1 as a weak D call on 5 bases. The base sequence is TGTGCCAGCAGCCAGACAGATACCACAGATACGCAGTATTTT. It specifies CASSQTDTTDTQYF.